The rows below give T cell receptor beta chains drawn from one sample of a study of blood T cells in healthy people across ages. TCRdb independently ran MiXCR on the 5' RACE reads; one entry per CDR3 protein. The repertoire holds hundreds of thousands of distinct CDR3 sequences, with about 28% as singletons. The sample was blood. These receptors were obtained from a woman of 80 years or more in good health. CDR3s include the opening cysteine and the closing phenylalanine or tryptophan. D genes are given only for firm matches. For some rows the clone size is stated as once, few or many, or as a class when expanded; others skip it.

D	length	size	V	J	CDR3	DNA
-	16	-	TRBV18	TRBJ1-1	CASSPGTSQPNTEAFF	TGTGCCAGCTCACCAGGGACAAGTCAGCCGAACACTGAAGCTTTCTTT
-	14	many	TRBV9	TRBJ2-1	CASSVGGAWDEQFF	TGTGCCAGCAGCGTAGGTGGTGCTTGGGATGAGCAGTTCTTC
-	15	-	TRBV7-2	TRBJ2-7	CASSGAGRIDDEQYF	TGTGCCAGCTCCGGGGCGGGGAGGATCGACGATGAGCAGTACTTC
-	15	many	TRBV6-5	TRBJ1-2	CASSYSSRAGPGYTF	TGTGCCAGCAGTTACTCGTCTCGGGCAGGGCCTGGCTACACCTTC
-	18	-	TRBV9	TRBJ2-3	CACSVGLGTPGWEDTQYF	TGTGCCTGCAGCGTAGGGTTGGGGACACCGGGATGGGAGGATACGCAGTATTTT
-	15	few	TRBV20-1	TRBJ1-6	CSATGGGTSNSPLHF	TGCAGTGCCACCGGGGGAGGGACTTCAAATTCACCCCTCCACTTT
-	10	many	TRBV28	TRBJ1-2	CASGGPGYTF	TGTGCGAGCGGAGGGCCTGGCTACACCTTC
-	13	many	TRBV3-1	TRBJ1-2	CASSQSRGDGYTF	TGTGCCAGCAGCCAATCAAGAGGGGATGGCTACACCTTC
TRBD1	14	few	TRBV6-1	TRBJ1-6	CASLQGNYNSPLHF	TGTGCCAGCCTACAGGGGAACTATAATTCACCCCTCCACTTT
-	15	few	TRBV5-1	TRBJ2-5	CASSLGVGEIETQYF	TGCGCCAGCAGCTTGGGGGTAGGGGAAATCGAGACCCAGTACTTC